This TCR beta chain was profiled in a study of shared clonotypes between healthy human individuals. Study-level results: It was observed that about 5% of naive CD4 clonotypes were shared across a few donors.

Only CD45RO-negative cells positively selected for CCR7 counted as naive CD8 cells, so terminally differentiated effector memory CD45RA+ cells were excluded. Germline V gene data show CDR1 as MDHEN and CDR2 as SYDVKM. This CDR3 has 12 amino acids. Losses at the gene ends were 6 bases for V and 9 bases for J; bases not matched to a gene: 4. Notes on this clone: Its antigen is still unknown.

The assay used deep level. Each PCR replicate from the sorted subsets contained 150 to 250 ng DNA, which is 30,000 or so T cell genomes. Sequencing was performed with immunoSEQ multiplex PCR; in TCRdb, only in-frame clones are kept and a portion is missing. The sample has millions of clones; less than 95% are singletons. Sample: naive CD8+ T cells sorted from blood. The TCR was taken from a man between 18 and 35 years old in good health. The J gene is TRBJ2-1, the V gene TRBV28; TRBD2 matches at 8 bases. CDR3 amino acids: CASSPGGSEQFF. As DNA, the CDR3 is TGTGCCAGCAGCCCGGGGGGGTCTGAGCAGTTCTTC. The entire variable domain, with the rest obtained from reference TRBV28 and TRBJ2-1, is as follows: DVKVTQSSRYLVKRTGEKVFLECVQDMDHENMFWYRQDPGLGLRLIYFSYDVKMKEKGDIPEGYSVSREKKERFSLILESASTNQTSMYLCASSPGGSEQFFGPGTRLTVL.